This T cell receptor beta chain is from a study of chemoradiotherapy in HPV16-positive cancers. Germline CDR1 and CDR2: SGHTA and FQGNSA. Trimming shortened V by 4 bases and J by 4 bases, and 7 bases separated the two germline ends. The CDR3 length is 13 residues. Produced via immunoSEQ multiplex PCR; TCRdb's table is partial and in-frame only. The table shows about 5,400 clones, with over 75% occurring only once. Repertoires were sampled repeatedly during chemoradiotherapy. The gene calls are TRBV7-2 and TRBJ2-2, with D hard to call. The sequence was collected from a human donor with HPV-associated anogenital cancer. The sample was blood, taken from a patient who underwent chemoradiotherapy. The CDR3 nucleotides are TGTGCCAGCAGCTCCCGGTCCACCGGGGAGCTGTTTTTT. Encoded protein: CASSSRSTGELFF.